The sequence of this T cell receptor (beta chain) was determined in a study of T cell responses to AZD1222 COVID-19 vaccine. Regarding the study as a whole: In all cases, repertoires were sampled only after the peak T cell response. White British people made up most donors, females outnumbered males, and clonal diversity was possibly underestimated.

About this clone: Antigen specificity is unknown.

Repertoires were generated with immunoSEQ multiplex PCR, while TCRdb's copy carries only in-frame clones and drops some. The data show over 100,000 clones, with about 90% seen just once and 8.4% held by the top ten. The CDR3 is made up of 17 amino acids. Germline V gene sequence: CDR1 LNHDA, CDR2 SQIVND (reference sequence). Trimming pared 3 bases from V and 0 bases from J, leaving 15 bases between. This TCR derives from an adult in good health. V and J are TRBV19 and TRBJ1-3; D is unresolved. Sequencing used peripheral blood, obtained on day 0 of AZD1222 vaccination. CDR3 DNA sequence: TGTGCCAGTAGTATCTCTCGGTCGGAGAGCTCTGGAAACACCATATATTTT. Encoded protein: CASSISRSESSGNTIYF. Using reference TRBV19 and TRBJ1-3 for the parts outside the CDR3, the full variable domain is DGGITQSPKYLFRKEGQNVTLSCEQNLNHDAMYWYRQDPGQGLRLIYYSQIVNDFQKGDIAEGYSVSREKKESFPLTVTSAQKNPTAFYLCASSISRSESSGNTIYFGEGSWLTVV.